The rows below give T cell receptor beta chains drawn from one sample of a study of blood T cells in healthy people across ages. TCRdb independently ran MiXCR on the 5' RACE reads; one entry per CDR3 protein. The sample has 1.5 million to 2 million distinct CDR3 sequences, approximately 28% seen once. Sequencing was performed on blood. These receptors all stem from a woman aged 30 to 39 in good health. Each CDR3 is given without its conserved first and last residue. The order of the fields is V gene, D gene, J gene, CDR3 protein. D genes are given only for firm matches.

v_call: TRBV6-5; d_call: TRBD1; j_call: TRBJ2-1; cdr3_aa: ASSYSIRQGENNEQF
v_call: TRBV7-3; d_call: -; j_call: TRBJ2-3; cdr3_aa: ASSSSDGRIDTQY
v_call: TRBV13; d_call: TRBD2; j_call: TRBJ2-3; cdr3_aa: ASSFRTSGTHRDTQY
v_call: TRBV5-1; d_call: -; j_call: TRBJ2-1; cdr3_aa: ASSWEARQNEQF
v_call: TRBV6-1; d_call: -; j_call: TRBJ2-7; cdr3_aa: ASSEAGGEQY
v_call: TRBV7-9; d_call: TRBD1; j_call: TRBJ1-6; cdr3_aa: ASSLVPPGGYSPLH
v_call: TRBV20-1; d_call: -; j_call: TRBJ2-7; cdr3_aa: SALGNSRYEQY
v_call: TRBV2; d_call: TRBD1; j_call: TRBJ2-3; cdr3_aa: ASSERDRGFDTQY
v_call: TRBV7-8; d_call: -; j_call: TRBJ1-1; cdr3_aa: ASSYGRGRNTEAF
v_call: TRBV7-3; d_call: TRBD2; j_call: TRBJ2-5; cdr3_aa: ASSLTSASGGQETQY
v_call: TRBV3-1; d_call: -; j_call: TRBJ2-3; cdr3_aa: ASIDAATDTQY
v_call: TRBV29-1; d_call: -; j_call: TRBJ2-7; cdr3_aa: SVRGTLSYEQY
v_call: TRBV5-1; d_call: -; j_call: TRBJ2-3; cdr3_aa: ASSLVGPSADTQY
v_call: TRBV12-3/TRBV12-4; d_call: TRBD1; j_call: TRBJ1-2; cdr3_aa: ASNRDRGLYGYT
v_call: TRBV5-1; d_call: -; j_call: TRBJ2-2; cdr3_aa: ASSLDSITGELF
v_call: TRBV9; d_call: -; j_call: TRBJ2-3; cdr3_aa: ASSVTVTTDTQY
v_call: TRBV12-3/TRBV12-4; d_call: -; j_call: TRBJ1-4; cdr3_aa: ASSSATGWANEKLF
v_call: TRBV25-1; d_call: TRBD2; j_call: TRBJ2-7; cdr3_aa: ASSVRTSGNDEQY
v_call: TRBV12-3/TRBV12-4; d_call: -; j_call: TRBJ1-4; cdr3_aa: ASSPLKTGSNEKLF
v_call: TRBV14; d_call: -; j_call: TRBJ2-1; cdr3_aa: ASSQDGHLRRQRNYNEQF
v_call: TRBV18; d_call: -; j_call: TRBJ1-2; cdr3_aa: ASSPPLAGFYGYT
v_call: TRBV12-3/TRBV12-4; d_call: -; j_call: TRBJ1-2; cdr3_aa: ASSLAGFNYGYT
v_call: TRBV18; d_call: TRBD1; j_call: TRBJ1-1; cdr3_aa: ASSPLGGRGYTEAF
v_call: TRBV20-1; d_call: -; j_call: TRBJ2-5; cdr3_aa: SARPRLRETQY
v_call: TRBV3-1; d_call: -; j_call: TRBJ2-5; cdr3_aa: AGSLPGVTQY
v_call: TRBV7-9; d_call: -; j_call: TRBJ2-5; cdr3_aa: ASSPLGQTQY
v_call: TRBV29-1; d_call: -; j_call: TRBJ2-1; cdr3_aa: SVLPPFGSEQF
v_call: TRBV24-1; d_call: TRBD2; j_call: TRBJ2-1; cdr3_aa: ATSDKPGLAVYNEQF
v_call: TRBV4-3; d_call: -; j_call: TRBJ2-5; cdr3_aa: ASSQDFRGETQY
v_call: TRBV2; d_call: -; j_call: TRBJ1-1; cdr3_aa: ASTNDRTDTEAF
v_call: TRBV20-1; d_call: -; j_call: TRBJ2-7; cdr3_aa: SASPYSGYEQY
v_call: TRBV20-1; d_call: -; j_call: TRBJ1-2; cdr3_aa: SASPDRGGPAGYT
v_call: TRBV7-8; d_call: TRBD1; j_call: TRBJ1-5; cdr3_aa: ASSLGRGPQPQH
v_call: TRBV28; d_call: -; j_call: TRBJ2-3; cdr3_aa: ASRTSENTDTQY
v_call: TRBV12-3/TRBV12-4; d_call: -; j_call: TRBJ2-1; cdr3_aa: ATGQPSYNEQF
v_call: TRBV4-3; d_call: TRBD1; j_call: TRBJ2-3; cdr3_aa: ASSQDPGTGGVDTQY
v_call: TRBV5-1; d_call: -; j_call: TRBJ2-7; cdr3_aa: ASVGDFSYEQY
v_call: TRBV20-1; d_call: -; j_call: TRBJ1-2; cdr3_aa: SGKKGDYGYT
v_call: TRBV7-8; d_call: -; j_call: TRBJ1-2; cdr3_aa: ASSNRMTHGYT
v_call: TRBV4-1; d_call: -; j_call: TRBJ1-1; cdr3_aa: ASSQPLLNTEAF
v_call: TRBV5-1; d_call: -; j_call: TRBJ2-5; cdr3_aa: ASSLGFQGKETQY